This T cell receptor (beta chain) comes out of a study of cytomegalovirus exposure and HLA in healthy donors. Findings of the study overall: Common viral pathogens (according to a later analysis) appeared linked to several of the most significant clusters.

This CDR3 is built from 14 residues. The junction had 11 bases not matched to a gene; V was cut back by 7 bases and J by 5 bases. CDR1 and CDR2 from the germline V gene are MDHEN and SYDVKM. Worth noting for this clone: What it binds is not known.

Everyone who donated was a healthy bone marrow donor. With 60 Vbeta and 13 Jbeta primers, the PCR was carried out. Assay: immunoSEQ multiplex PCR; the TCRdb copy retains only in-frame clones and omits some. The table has about 130,000 clones, roughly 70% seen once. The TCR was taken from a man younger than 35 in good health and CMV-seropositive. The chain recombines TRBV28 with TRBJ2-7; 7 bases are shared with TRBD2. Sequenced material: PBMCs. CDR3: CASMGTARGDEQYF. DNA for the CDR3: TGTGCCAGCATGGGGACTGCCCGGGGGGACGAGCAGTACTTC.